These T cell receptor beta chains were read from a single sample in a study of shared clonotypes between healthy human individuals. Profiled with immunoSEQ multiplex PCR; TCRdb holds only in-frame clones, not every one. The sample consists of some 2,000,000 clones, approximately 96% of them appearing once. Material: naive CD4+ T cells sorted from blood. The origin of the receptors is a man between 18 and 35 years old in good health. CDR3s include the opening cysteine and the closing phenylalanine or tryptophan. A D gene is named only where the DNA matches it firmly. Where a row states a size, it is once, few, many or the class of an expanded clone; other rows omit it.

clone size | J gene | V gene | D gene | CDR3 protein | CDR3 DNA
- | TRBJ2-2 | TRBV11-2 | - | CASSITGMTGELFF | TGTGCCAGCAGCATAACAGGGATGACCGGGGAGCTGTTTTTT
- | TRBJ2-2 | TRBV5-1 | - | CASSLGPGTGELFF | TGCGCCAGCAGCTTGGGTCCGGGCACCGGGGAGCTGTTTTTT
- | TRBJ1-6 | TRBV18 | - | CASSADSSYNSPLHF | TGTGCCAGCTCAGCGGATAGCTCCTATAATTCACCCCTCCACTTT
- | TRBJ2-7 | TRBV18 | - | CASSPRLSGTSGFYEQYF | TGTGCCAGCTCACCCAGATTATCCGGGACCTCCGGGTTCTACGAGCAGTACTTC
- | TRBJ2-3 | TRBV4-3 | TRBD2 | CASSQGPSGAGGSDTQYF | TGCGCCAGCAGCCAAGGCCCTTCTGGGGCGGGAGGGTCGGATACGCAGTATTTT
- | TRBJ2-1 | TRBV13 | - | CASSPGLASYNEQFF | TGTGCCAGCAGCCCAGGGCTAGCAAGCTACAATGAGCAGTTCTTC
- | TRBJ1-1 | TRBV12-5 | - | CASGLVPAGQGTFF | TGTGCTAGTGGTTTGGTACCCGCAGGTCAGGGGACTTTCTTT
- | TRBJ2-1 | TRBV6-5 | TRBD2 | CASRATSGGHEQFF | TGTGCCAGCAGGGCTACTAGCGGGGGCCATGAGCAGTTCTTC
- | TRBJ2-7 | TRBV5-1 | - | CASSLPGYEQYF | TGCGCCAGCAGCTTGCCCGGTTACGAGCAGTACTTC
- | TRBJ1-3 | TRBV7-6 | - | CASSFSSSRSGNTIYF | TGTGCCAGCAGCTTTTCTTCCAGCCGCTCTGGAAACACCATATATTTT
- | TRBJ1-6 | TRBV6-5 | TRBD1 | CASSGTGRSPLHF | TGTGCCAGCTCCGGGACAGGGAGATCACCCCTCCACTTT
- | TRBJ2-7 | TRBV7-2 | - | CASSLGPLGSGYEQYF | TGTGCCAGCAGCTTAGGCCCTCTCGGGTCCGGGTACGAGCAGTACTTC
- | TRBJ1-2 | TRBV5-3 | - | CARSPGLGEVYYGYTF | TGTGCCAGAAGCCCCGGGTTAGGGGAAGTTTACTATGGCTACACCTTC
- | TRBJ2-1 | TRBV7-6 | - | CASSLGGAGASYNEQFF | TGTGCCAGCAGCTTAGGGGGTGCGGGGGCCTCCTACAATGAGCAGTTCTTC
- | TRBJ2-3 | TRBV2 | TRBD2 | CASSEPHGSGRVTDTQYF | TGTGCCAGCAGTGAACCCCACGGAAGCGGGAGGGTCACAGATACGCAGTATTTT
- | TRBJ1-2 | TRBV14 | TRBD1 | CASSQATGGNYGYTF | TGTGCCAGCAGCCAAGCAACAGGGGGCAACTATGGCTACACCTTC
- | TRBJ1-1 | TRBV18 | - | CATKGSGGTEAFF | TGTGCCACCAAGGGGTCCGGAGGGACTGAAGCTTTCTTT
few | TRBJ2-5 | TRBV5-4 | TRBD2 | CASSGRGLAGGPLETQYF | TGTGCCAGCAGCGGGAGGGGACTAGCGGGGGGACCGCTAGAGACCCAGTACTTC
- | TRBJ2-7 | TRBV7-4 | TRBD1 | CASSLDPIQDRDGYEQYF | TGTGCCAGCAGCCTCGACCCGATCCAAGACAGGGATGGGTACGAGCAGTACTTC
- | TRBJ2-5 | TRBV4-2 | - | CASSQRDGPQETQYF | TGTGCCAGCAGCCAGCGGGACGGTCCCCAAGAGACCCAGTACTTC
- | TRBJ2-7 | TRBV7-2 | TRBD1 | CASSRTGGSYEQYF | TGTGCCAGCAGCCGGACAGGAGGTAGCTACGAGCAGTACTTC
- | TRBJ2-7 | TRBV18 | - | CASSPYTGGGSYEQYF | TGTGCCAGCTCACCATACACTGGTGGGGGTTCCTACGAGCAGTACTTC
- | TRBJ2-7 | TRBV7-2 | TRBD2 | CASSSGLAGGLGYEQYF | TGTGCCAGCAGCTCAGGACTAGCGGGAGGTCTAGGCTACGAGCAGTACTTC
- | TRBJ2-7 | TRBV10-1 | TRBD2 | CASGGGDSYEQYF | TGCGCCAGCGGGGGAGGGGACTCCTACGAGCAGTACTTC
few | TRBJ1-2 | TRBV19 | TRBD1 | CASSDRGQAGGYTF | TGTGCCAGTAGCGACAGGGGGCAGGCTGGTGGCTACACCTTC
- | TRBJ2-3 | TRBV18 | - | CASSPGNPGSTDTQYF | TGTGCCAGCTCTCCCGGGAACCCGGGTAGCACAGATACGCAGTATTTT
- | TRBJ1-5 | TRBV6-5 | - | CASSSKGEANQPQHF | TGTGCCAGCAGTTCGAAGGGGGAAGCTAATCAGCCCCAGCATTTT
- | TRBJ1-1 | TRBV4-1 | - | CASSQDKRTEAFF | TGCGCCAGCAGCCAAGATAAAAGGACCGAAGCTTTCTTT
- | TRBJ2-5 | TRBV7-9 | - | CASSPAQVQETQYF | TGTGCCAGCAGCCCAGCACAAGTTCAAGAGACCCAGTACTTC
once | TRBJ2-5 | TRBV2 | - | CASRDKELLETQYF | TGTGCCAGCAGGGATAAGGAGCTTTTAGAGACCCAGTACTTC
- | TRBJ1-2 | TRBV28 | - | CASSLAGDGYTF | TGTGCCAGCAGTTTAGCAGGGGATGGCTACACCTTC
- | TRBJ1-6 | TRBV5-6 | TRBD1 | CASSLSITGGQVSPLHF | TGTGCCAGCAGCTTGTCTATCACAGGGGGCCAAGTTTCACCCCTCCACTTT
- | TRBJ2-7 | TRBV7-2 | TRBD2 | CASSLGLAGGGEQYF | TGTGCCAGCAGCTTAGGGCTAGCGGGAGGTGGGGAGCAGTACTTC